This T cell receptor beta chain was captured by sequencing in a study of T cell changes during pregnancy in multiple sclerosis. TCRdb's copy holds only in-frame clones and misses some; the assay was immunoSEQ multiplex PCR. The sample includes about 36,000 clones, 75% to 90% seen only once; the top ten take approximately 10%. Trimming left V 3 bases short and J 7 bases short, with 3 bases between. The germline V gene encodes CDR1 LNHDA and CDR2 SQIVND (reference sequence). This CDR3 has 11 residues. V usage is TRBV19 and J usage is TRBJ2-2; the D is unclear. The receptor was derived from a female donor with multiple sclerosis, enrolled in a pregnancy study. The material sequenced was CD8+ T cells from peripheral blood mononuclear cells, taken in the third trimester of pregnancy. CDR3 DNA sequence: TGTGCCAGTAGTATCGTCGGGGAGCTGTTTTTT. This sequence encodes CASSIVGELFF.